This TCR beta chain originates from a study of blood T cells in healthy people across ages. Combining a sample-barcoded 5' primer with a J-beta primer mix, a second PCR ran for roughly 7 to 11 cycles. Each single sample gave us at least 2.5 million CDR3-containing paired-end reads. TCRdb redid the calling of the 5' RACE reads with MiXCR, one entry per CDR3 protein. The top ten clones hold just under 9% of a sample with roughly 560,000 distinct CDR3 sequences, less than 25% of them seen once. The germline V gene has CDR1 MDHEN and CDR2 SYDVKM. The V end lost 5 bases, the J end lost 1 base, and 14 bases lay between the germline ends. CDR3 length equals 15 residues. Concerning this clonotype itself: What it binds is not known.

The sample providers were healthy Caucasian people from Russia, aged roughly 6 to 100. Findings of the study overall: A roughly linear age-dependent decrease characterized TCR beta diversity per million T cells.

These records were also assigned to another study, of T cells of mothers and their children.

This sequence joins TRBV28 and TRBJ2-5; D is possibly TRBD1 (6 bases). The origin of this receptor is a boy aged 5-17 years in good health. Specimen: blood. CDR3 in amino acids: CASSPTGFGQETQYF. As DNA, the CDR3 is TGTGCCAGCAGTCCAACAGGGTTCGGCCAAGAGACCCAGTACTTC.